These 9 T cell receptor beta chains originate from one sample sequenced in a study of blood T cell repertoires in COVID-19. Profiled with immunoSEQ multiplex PCR; TCRdb holds only in-frame clones, not every one. Seen here are about 390,000 clones, roughly 86% observed once, and the top ten hold about 2.1%. The sample taken for sequencing was peripheral blood. The receptors shown here come from a woman aged 55-69 years with COVID-19, enrolled during active disease.

The chain uses TRBV5-6 and TRBJ1-6; unclear D gene. From germline, CDR1 is SGHDT and CDR2 YYEEEE. V was shortened by 2 bases and J by 4 bases, with 10 bases between the two germline ends. The CDR3 has 15 residues. Here the CDR3 DNA reads TGTGCCAGCAGCTTCCTACAGATATATAATTCACCCCTCCACTTT. Its translation is CASSFLQIYNSPLHF. Drawing the rest from reference TRBV5-6 and TRBJ1-6, the complete variable domain is DAGVTQSPTHLIKTRGQQVTLRCSPKSGHDTVSWYQQALGQGPQFIFQYYEEEERQRGNFPDRFSGHQFPNYSSELNVNALLLGDSALYLCASSFLQIYNSPLHFGNGTRLTVT.

The chain is built from TRBV7-9 and TRBJ2-7; a possible D gene is TRBD1 (6 bases). V lost 0 bases and J 8 bases, leaving 14 bases between the germline ends. CDR1 SEHNR and CDR2 FQNEAQ come from the germline V gene (reference sequence). There are 14 residues in the CDR3. The CDR3 DNA reads as TGTGCCAGCAGCTTAGCGGGCTCCCAGGGGCAGCAGTACTTC. Residues: CASSLAGSQGQQYF.

J is TRBJ2-1 and V is TRBV5-1; 11 nucleotides line up with TRBD2. V lost 1 base, J lost 5 bases, and 2 bases stayed unmatched. The CDR3 totals 15 residues. The germline CDR1 and CDR2 sequences are SGHRS and YFSETQ. The CDR3 sequence is CASSLRLAGNNEQFF. CDR3 bases: TGCGCCAGCAGCTTGAGACTAGCGGGGAACAATGAGCAGTTCTTC. Full variable domain (rest looked up from reference TRBV5-1 and TRBJ2-1): KAGVTQTPRYLIKTRGQQVTLSCSPISGHRSVSWYQQTPGQGLQFLFEYFSETQRNKGNFPGRFSGRQFSNSRSEMNVSTLELGDSALYLCASSLRLAGNNEQFFGPGTRLTVL.

The chain links TRBV6-5 to TRBJ1-1; D is ambiguous. V was pared by 2 bases and J by 5 bases, with 12 bases between. CDR1 is MNHEY, CDR2 SVGAGI, per germline. This CDR3 spans 14 amino acids. The CDR3: CASSYTTMTTEAFF. DNA of the CDR3: TGTGCCAGCAGTTACACGACTATGACGACTGAAGCTTTCTTT.

The J gene is TRBJ1-1, the V gene TRBV14; 10 nucleotides match TRBD1. The CDR3 totals 17 residues. Germline V gene data show CDR1 as SGHDN and CDR2 as FVKESK. The junction had 9 bases not matched to a gene; V was cut back by 4 bases and J by 1 base. CDR3 sequence reads: CASSPAGQGGRNTEAFF. Here the CDR3 DNA reads TGTGCCAGCAGCCCGGCCGGACAGGGGGGGAGGAACACTGAAGCTTTCTTT.

This chain joins TRBV3-1 (or the pseudogene TRBV3-2) and TRBJ2-7; perhaps TRBD1 as D (6 bases). Germline V lookup: CDR1 LGHDT, CDR2 YNNKEL (reference sequence). This CDR3 contains 16 residues. Trimming removed 3 bases from V and 6 bases from J, with 21 bases in between. As DNA, the CDR3 is TGTGCCAGCAGCCACCCCCCGGCGGCAGGGGCGGGCGAGCAGTACTTC. Its protein is CASSHPPAAGAGEQYF.

The CDR3 reads CASSLMEGAHEQFF. Written as DNA, the CDR3 is TGTGCCAGCAGCTTAATGGAGGGGGCCCATGAGCAGTTCTTC. The V and J genes are TRBV7-3 and TRBJ2-1; a possible D gene is TRBD1 (7 bases). V was clipped by 1 base and J by 8 bases, with 12 bases between them. Germline assignment: CDR1 SGHTA and CDR2 FQGTGA. This CDR3 has 14 residues.

This clone was recorded once. The chain employs TRBV6-5 and TRBJ2-2; TRBD1 matches at 7 bases. CDR3 size: 13 residues. Germline-derived CDR1 and CDR2 are MNHEY and SVGAGI. V gave up 4 bases and J gave up 7 bases; unmatched junction bases: 3. The CDR3 DNA is TGTGCCAGCAGTTCGACAGGGCGCGGGGAGCTGTTTTTT. This sequence encodes CASSSTGRGELFF.

DNA of the CDR3: TGTGCCAGCTACGAGAACTATGGCTACACCTTC. Its translation: CASYENYGYTF. The rearrangement links TRBV28 to TRBJ1-2; the D is unclear. CDR1 MDHEN and CDR2 SYDVKM come from the germline V gene. This CDR3 spans 11 amino acids. V lost 8 bases to trimming and J lost 2 bases, with 6 bases between them.